These 6 T cell receptor beta chains were sequenced from one sample in a study of post-analysis software for immune sequencing data. General observations from the study: There were roughly 5 TRBV segments more frequent in patients than controls, and TRBV5-6, TRBV5-1 and TRBV20-1 were among them.

What these receptors recognize is not known. Included in the TCR beta cDNA libraries were unique molecular identifiers. TCRdb recomputed calls from the PCR reads with MiXCR, one row per CDR3 protein. The sample consists of about 800,000 distinct CDR3 sequences, 25% to 30% of them appearing once. The specimen sequenced was blood. Source of these receptors: a girl aged 5-17 years with multiple sclerosis.

This clonotype was counted only a few times. DNA for the CDR3: TGTGCCAGCAGTTTAAGGCTAGGCGGCCCCGAGCAGTACTTC. Protein: CASSLRLGGPEQYF. The V gene is TRBV28, the J gene TRBJ2-7, with D unresolved. CDR3 length: 14 amino acids. The ends were cut back, 2 bases at V and 6 bases at J, with 14 bases in the middle. The germline V gene encodes CDR1 MDHEN and CDR2 SYDVKM.

CDR3 in amino acids: CASSLGQLNYGYTF. The CDR3 bases are TGTGCCAGCAGCTTAGGCCAGCTAAACTATGGCTACACCTTC. The chain is built from TRBV7-8 and TRBJ1-2; D remains ambiguous. This CDR3 contains 14 residues. V dropped 1 base and J dropped 2 bases, with 8 bases sitting between them. Per the germline V gene, CDR1 is SGHVS and CDR2 is FQNEAQ.

The V gene is TRBV20-1, the J gene TRBJ1-4; 8 bases fit TRBD1. Germline lookup yields CDR1 DFQATT and CDR2 SNEGSKA (reference sequence). J was trimmed by 2 bases and V by 3 bases; bases with no gene match: 11. This CDR3 region has 17 residues. CDR3 nucleotides: TGCAGTGCTAGTGGGGTGGGCAGGGGGCCGACTAATGAAAAACTGTTTTTT. The encoded protein is CSASGVGRGPTNEKLFF.

This clonotype was seen a few times. This rearrangement joins TRBV20-1 to TRBJ2-5, with 9 bases that match TRBD2. Per the germline V gene, CDR1 is DFQATT and CDR2 is SNEGSKA (reference sequence). With V trimmed by 3 bases and J by 4 bases, 12 bases remained unmatched. The CDR3 spans 16 residues. CDR3 loop: CSASGLAGVRGETQYF. Written as DNA, the CDR3 is TGCAGTGCTAGTGGTTTAGCGGGAGTACGGGGAGAGACCCAGTACTTC.

The rearrangement links TRBV2 to TRBJ1-1; D remains unclear. Germline CDR1 is SNHLY and CDR2 is FYNNEI. The CDR3 covers 13 residues. Trimming pared 7 bases from V and 4 bases from J, leaving 13 bases between. The CDR3 sequence: CASKPETGTEAFF. Here the CDR3 DNA reads TGTGCCAGCAAACCTGAAACTGGCACTGAAGCTTTCTTT.

A few counts support this clonotype. The chain employs TRBV19 and TRBJ1-1; tentatively, D is TRBD1 (5 bases). Looked up from germline, CDR1 is LNHDA and CDR2 is SQIVND (reference sequence). The CDR3 length is 15 residues. V lost 7 bases and J 1 base, leaving 16 bases between the germline ends. The CDR3 region has the DNA TGTGCCAGTACCCCAACATCGACAGAGAACACTGAAGCTTTCTTT. It specifies CASTPTSTENTEAFF.